The clone carrying this T cell receptor (beta chain) appeared a few times. Its specificity is unknown. The data originate from a study of T-cell reconstitution after alpha-beta-depleted transplantation in children. General study points: Fresh T-cell production supplied most of the T-cell counts and diversity seen one year after transplant.

The CDR3 loop spans 11 amino acids. Trimming cost V 5 bases and J 4 bases, with 8 bases left between them. Looked up from germline, CDR1 is DFQATT and CDR2 is SNEGSKA (reference sequence). Unique molecular identifiers tagged the TCRbeta library. TCRdb used MiXCR to reprocess the PCR reads, holding one entry per CDR3 protein. Of hundreds of thousands of distinct CDR3 sequences listed, around 15% were seen once; the top ten hold about 41%. Sample: PBMCs, mostly from graft donor cells, taken 360 days after TCRalphabeta/CD19-depleted stem cell transplant. The V and J genes are TRBV20-1 and TRBJ1-2; D is possibly TRBD1 (5 bases). This TCR was recovered from a male patient under 10 years old who had a stem cell transplant for acute lymphoblastic leukemia, so the T cells may come from the graft donor. This chain's CDR3 is CSAGTVYGYTF. The CDR3, as DNA: TGCAGTGCTGGGACGGTCTATGGCTACACCTTC.